Below, 24 T cell receptor beta chains from the same sample are listed, as sequenced in a study of blood T cell repertoires in COVID-19. Here immunoSEQ multiplex PCR was the method, and the copy in TCRdb shows in-frame clones only, minus some. Seen here are 25,000 or so clones, about 87% observed once, and the top ten hold around 2.7%. The sequenced sample was peripheral blood. All receptors come from a human donor in a cohort sampled during active COVID-19.

This clone was recorded once. The chain has TRBV7-6 and TRBJ2-1; 10 bases map to TRBD2. Germline CDR1 SGHVS, CDR2 FNYEAQ. The junction had 3 bases not matched to a gene; V was cut back by 1 base and J by 6 bases. There are 15 residues in the CDR3. The CDR3 loop reads CASSLVSGGANEQFF. In DNA, the CDR3 is TGTGCCAGCAGCTTAGTGAGCGGGGGGGCCAATGAGCAGTTCTTC.

The chain employs TRBV25-1 and TRBJ2-3, with 8 bases fitting TRBD1. CDR1 and CDR2 from the germline V gene are MGHDK and SYGVNS. This CDR3 has 16 amino acids. V lost 2 bases and J lost 4; bases outside the gene matches: 8. The CDR3 here is CASSEPGQGWADTQYF. As DNA, the CDR3 is TGTGCCAGCAGTGAACCAGGACAGGGATGGGCAGATACGCAGTATTTT.

This sequence joins TRBV28 and TRBJ1-1; 10 bases map to TRBD1. V shed 7 bases and J 9 bases; nucleotides not matched to a gene: 11. Germline CDR1 is MDHEN and CDR2 is SYDVKM. The CDR3 loop spans 14 amino acids. The CDR3 spells CASTTRGTGDQAFF. CDR3 bases: TGTGCCAGCACCACCCGGGGGACAGGGGACCAAGCTTTCTTT.

The rearrangement uses TRBV25-1 and TRBJ2-1; 8 nucleotides match TRBD1. The germline gives CDR1 MGHDK, CDR2 SYGVNS. This CDR3 region has 14 residues. DNA for the CDR3: TGTGCGGGCCAGGCAGGGGGCGCAGTGAACGAGCAGTTCTTC. Translated: CAGQAGGAVNEQFF.

The chain links TRBV6-4 to TRBJ2-1; D is unclear. CDR3 length: 14 residues. The ends were cut back, 0 bases at V and 6 bases at J, with 9 bases in the middle. Per germline, CDR1 MRHNA and CDR2 SNTAGT. CDR3 in amino acids: CASSDSAATNEQFF. DNA of the CDR3: TGTGCCAGCAGTGACTCCGCAGCGACCAATGAGCAGTTCTTC.

The gene calls are TRBV6-4 and TRBJ2-2; D remains unclear. The V end was cut by 5 bases, the J end by 1 base, with 20 bases between. The CDR3 is 18 residues long. CDR1 and CDR2 from the germline V gene are MRHNA and SNTAGT. Here the CDR3 reads CASSHPSHGVVNTGELFF. The CDR3 region has the DNA TGTGCCAGCAGTCATCCCAGCCATGGAGTAGTGAACACCGGGGAGCTGTTTTTT.

The V call is TRBV3-1 (or the pseudogene TRBV3-2), the J call TRBJ2-1, with D perhaps matching TRBD1 (6 bases). The CDR3 is 17 amino acids. The ends were cut back, 0 bases at V and 4 bases at J, with 16 bases in the middle. The germline V gene has CDR1 LGHDT and CDR2 YNNKEL (reference sequence). Here the CDR3 reads CASSQERVQGPYNEQFF. The CDR3 DNA sequence: TGTGCCAGCAGCCAAGAGAGGGTGCAGGGGCCATACAATGAGCAGTTCTTC.

The chain employs TRBV5-1 and TRBJ1-1, with 12 bases matching TRBD1. Germline trimming cut 4 bases from V and 3 bases from J; bases unmatched to any gene: 7. The CDR3 spans 16 residues. Germline V CDR1 and CDR2: SGHRS, YFSETQ. Here the CDR3 reads CASSTGTGGADTEAFF. In DNA form, the CDR3 reads TGCGCCAGCAGCACCGGGACAGGGGGCGCGGACACTGAAGCTTTCTTT.

The rearrangement joins TRBV4-1 to TRBJ2-3; D may be TRBD1 (5 bases). V shed 3 bases and J shed 0 bases, with 10 bases lying between them. Germline V CDR1 and CDR2: MGHRA, YSYEKL. The CDR3 sequence is 15 residues long. CDR3 region: CASSQTAHSTDTQYF. The DNA of the CDR3 is TGCGCCAGCAGCCAGACAGCACATAGCACAGATACGCAGTATTTT.

The chain couples TRBV3-1 (or the pseudogene TRBV3-2) to TRBJ2-5; D remains ambiguous. The germline V and J ends were trimmed by 0 bases and 5 bases, with 10 bases remaining between them. The CDR3 sequence is 14 residues long. The V gene's germline CDR1 is LGHDT and CDR2 YNNKEL (reference sequence). CDR3 coding DNA: TGTGCCAGCAGCCAAGATCCCAGAACGGAGACCCAGTACTTC. It translates to CASSQDPRTETQYF.

The chain links TRBV6-5 to TRBJ2-1; 9 bases map to TRBD1. After removal of 11 bases from V and 3 bases from J, the junction contained 8 bases not matched to a gene. Germline lookup yields CDR1 MNHEY and CDR2 SVGAGI. The CDR3 has 14 amino acids. CDR3 DNA sequence: TGTGCCGGGGCCGGGACAGGGTACTACAATGAGCAGTTCTTC. This encodes CAGAGTGYYNEQFF.

The chain links TRBV28 to TRBJ1-5; TRBD1 might be the D (5 bases). This CDR3 comprises 15 residues. The ends were cut back, 6 bases at V and 2 bases at J, with 14 bases in the middle. Germline values: CDR1 MDHEN, CDR2 SYDVKM. CDR3 sequence (DNA): TGTGCCAGCAGGGAGTGGGGGGTTGGCAATCAGCCCCAGCATTTT. Protein sequence: CASREWGVGNQPQHF.

This chain joins TRBV5-1 and TRBJ2-3; 11 bases align to TRBD2. Germline V gene sequence: CDR1 SGHRS, CDR2 YFSETQ. Germline trimming cut 0 bases from V and 4 bases from J; bases unmatched to any gene: 4. The CDR3 extends over 16 amino acids. DNA of the CDR3: TGCGCCAGCAGCTTGGGACTAGCGGGGATCTCAGATACGCAGTATTTT. It is translated as CASSLGLAGISDTQYF.

The V gene is TRBV27, the J gene TRBJ1-1; TRBD1 is a possible D gene (6 bases). The length of the CDR3 is 13 residues. Trimming removed 0 bases at V and 11 bases at J, with 13 bases between. CDR1 and CDR2 from the germline V gene are MNHEY and SMNVEV (reference sequence). The CDR3 region has the DNA TGTGCCAGCAGTTTATCGGGGGGGCGGGATGCTTTCTTT. It encodes CASSLSGGRDAFF.

V and J are TRBV19 and TRBJ2-5, with 7 bases fitting TRBD2. The V and J ends lost 3 bases and 5 bases, in that order; junction bases with no gene match: 9. From germline, CDR1 is LNHDA and CDR2 SQIVND (reference sequence). CDR3 length equals 15 residues. The CDR3: CASSIGGRRGETQYF. The CDR3 DNA sequence: TGTGCCAGTAGTATTGGCGGGAGACGGGGGGAGACCCAGTACTTC.

The rearrangement links TRBV7-9 to TRBJ2-2; D is uncertain. The CDR3 loop spans 14 amino acids. The V end was cut by 3 bases, the J end by 3 bases, with 8 bases between. Germline V CDR1 and CDR2: SEHNR, FQNEAQ (reference sequence). CDR3 DNA: TGTGCCAGCAGCTTCCGGTTGGACACCGGGGAGCTGTTTTTT. Protein: CASSFRLDTGELFF. The variable domain in full, with the rest retrieved from reference TRBV7-9 and TRBJ2-2, is DTGVSQNPRHKITKRGQNVTFRCDPISEHNRLYWYRQTLGQGPEFLTYFQNEAQLEKSRLLSDRFSAERPKGSFSTLEIQRTEQGDSAMYLCASSFRLDTGELFFGEGSRLTVL.

J is TRBJ2-6 and V is TRBV6-2 or TRBV6-3, with D unresolved. Trimming pared 4 bases from V and 0 bases from J, leaving 10 bases between. Germline values: CDR1 MNHEY, CDR2 SVGEGT. CDR3 length equals 16 residues. CDR3 loop: CASSLRQRSGANVLTF. In DNA, the CDR3 is TGTGCCAGCAGTTTGCGGCAGCGCTCTGGGGCCAACGTCCTGACTTTC.

The rearrangement joins TRBV29-1 to TRBJ1-2, with a weak D call TRBD1 (6 bases). This CDR3 region has 13 residues. Germline V lookup: CDR1 SQVTM, CDR2 ANQGSEA. V shed 3 bases and J shed 0 bases, with 8 bases lying between them. CDR3 sequence (DNA): TGCAGCGTTGACAGGGGATCTAACTATGGCTACACCTTC. Amino acid sequence: CSVDRGSNYGYTF.

The J gene is TRBJ2-3, the V gene TRBV3-1 (or the pseudogene TRBV3-2), with 7 bases identical to TRBD2. Germline assignment: CDR1 LGHDT and CDR2 YNNKEL (reference sequence). V lost 4 bases to trimming and J lost 6 bases; unmatched junction nucleotides: 7. The CDR3 consists of 14 residues. This CDR3 is CASSRTRSSDTQYF. CDR3 DNA: TGTGCCAGCAGCCGGACTAGATCATCTGATACGCAGTATTTT.

The chain recombines TRBV11-2 with TRBJ2-3, with 14 nucleotides matching TRBD2. Germline trimming cut 5 bases from V and 3 bases from J; bases unmatched to any gene: 7. The CDR3 runs to 17 residues. The V gene's germline CDR1 is SGHAT and CDR2 FQNNGV. CDR3 nucleotides: TGTGCCAGCAGCCCCGGGACTAGCGGGGGTTGGACAGATACGCAGTATTTT. Its protein product is CASSPGTSGGWTDTQYF.

The CDR3 region has the DNA TGCGCCAGCAGCGTATCCGGGACACTGAACAACTATGGCTACACCTTC. Translating gives CASSVSGTLNNYGYTF. The rearrangement joins TRBV5-1 to TRBJ1-2, with a tentative D call TRBD1 (6 bases). Germline values: CDR1 SGHRS, CDR2 YFSETQ. Trimming removed 4 bases at V and 2 bases at J, with 18 bases between. This CDR3 has 16 residues.

This rearrangement joins TRBV19 to TRBJ1-1; 9 nucleotides agree with TRBD1. CDR1 and CDR2 from the germline V gene are LNHDA and SQIVND (reference sequence). The CDR3 contains 14 residues. J lost 6 bases, V lost 4 bases, and 6 bases had no gene match. CDR3: CASSRPGQGPEAFF. As DNA, the CDR3 is TGTGCCAGTAGTAGACCGGGACAGGGCCCTGAAGCTTTCTTT.

This clone appeared once. The chain recombines TRBV7-2 with TRBJ2-7; D remains unclear. V was shortened by 1 base and J by 0 bases, with 13 bases between the two germline ends. The CDR3 loop spans 16 amino acids. From germline, CDR1 is SGHTA and CDR2 FQGNSA. CDR3 DNA sequence: TGTGCCAGCAGCTTAGTTGGTGGGCAGTTCTCCTACGAGCAGTACTTC. Encoded protein: CASSLVGGQFSYEQYF.

The rearrangement joins TRBV6-6 to TRBJ2-1; 7 bases align to TRBD1. The CDR3 sequence is 13 residues long. Germline assignment: CDR1 MNHNY and CDR2 SVGAGI (reference sequence). Germline trimming cut 3 bases from V and 6 bases from J; bases unmatched to any gene: 2. This CDR3 reads CASSYRQGNEQFF. The CDR3 DNA reads TGTGCCAGCAGTTATAGACAGGGCAATGAGCAGTTCTTC.